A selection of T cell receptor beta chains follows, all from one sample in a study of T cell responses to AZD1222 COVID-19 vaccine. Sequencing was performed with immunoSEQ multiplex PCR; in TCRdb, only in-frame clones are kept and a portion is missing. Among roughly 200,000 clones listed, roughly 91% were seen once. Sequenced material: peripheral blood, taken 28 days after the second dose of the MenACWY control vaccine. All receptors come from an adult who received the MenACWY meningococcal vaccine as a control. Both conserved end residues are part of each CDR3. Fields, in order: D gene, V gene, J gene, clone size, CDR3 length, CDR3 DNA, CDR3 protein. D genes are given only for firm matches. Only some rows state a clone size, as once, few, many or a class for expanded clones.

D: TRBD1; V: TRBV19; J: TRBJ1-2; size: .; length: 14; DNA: TGTGCCACCCGGGACAGGGGCGCCGCTGGGGGCTACACCTTC; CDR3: CATRDRGAAGGYTF
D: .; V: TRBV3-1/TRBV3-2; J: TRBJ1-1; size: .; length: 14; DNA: TGTGCCAGCAGCCAAGATACAGTTAGCCCTGAAGCTTTCTTT; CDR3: CASSQDTVSPEAFF
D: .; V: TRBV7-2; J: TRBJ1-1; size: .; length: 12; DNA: TGTGCCAGCAGCTTAATGGGGACTGAAGCTTTCTTT; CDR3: CASSLMGTEAFF
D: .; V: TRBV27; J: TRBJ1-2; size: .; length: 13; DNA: TGTGCCAGCAGTTTATACTTAGGGGATGGCTACACCTTC; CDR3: CASSLYLGDGYTF
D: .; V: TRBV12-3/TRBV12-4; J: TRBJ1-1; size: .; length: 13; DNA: TGTGCCAGCAGTATACTACCGAGCACTGAAGCTTTCTTT; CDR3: CASSILPSTEAFF
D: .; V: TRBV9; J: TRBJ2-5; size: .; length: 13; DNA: TGTGCCAGCAGCGTATCCCAATTGGAGACCCAGTACTTC; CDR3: CASSVSQLETQYF
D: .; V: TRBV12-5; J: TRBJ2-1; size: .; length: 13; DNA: TGTGCTAGTGGTTTGCCCCCACTCGGTGAGCAGTTCTTC; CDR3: CASGLPPLGEQFF
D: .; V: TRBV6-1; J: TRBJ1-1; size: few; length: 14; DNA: TGTGCCAGCAGTGAAGCGGGGAGGGGCACTGAAGCTTTCTTT; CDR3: CASSEAGRGTEAFF
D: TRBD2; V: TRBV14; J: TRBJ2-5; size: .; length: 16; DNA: TGTGCCAGCAGCCGAGCGCCGGGACTAGTATGGGAGACCCAGTACTTC; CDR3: CASSRAPGLVWETQYF
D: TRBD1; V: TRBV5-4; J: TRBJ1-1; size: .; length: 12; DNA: TGTGCCTTCGAGGGGGCGGGCACTGAAGCTTTCTTT; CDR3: CAFEGAGTEAFF
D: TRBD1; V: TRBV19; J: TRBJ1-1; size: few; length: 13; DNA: TGTGCCACTCGAGACAGGGCGAACACTGAAGCTTTCTTT; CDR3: CATRDRANTEAFF
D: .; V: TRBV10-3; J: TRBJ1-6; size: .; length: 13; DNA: TGTGCCATTTCCAGGGTATCGAATTCACCCCTCCACTTT; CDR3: CAISRVSNSPLHF
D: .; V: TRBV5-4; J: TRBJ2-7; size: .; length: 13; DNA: TGTGCCAGCAGCTCCCCAGCGGACTACGAGCAGTACTTC; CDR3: CASSSPADYEQYF
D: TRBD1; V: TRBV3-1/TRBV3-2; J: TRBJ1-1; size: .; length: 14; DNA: TGTGCCAGCAGCTCGCGACAGGGGAGGACTGAAGCTTTCTTT; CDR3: CASSSRQGRTEAFF
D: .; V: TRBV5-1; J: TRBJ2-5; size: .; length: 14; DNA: TGCGCCAGCAGCTTGGAACCCCCTCAAGAGACCCAGTACTTC; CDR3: CASSLEPPQETQYF
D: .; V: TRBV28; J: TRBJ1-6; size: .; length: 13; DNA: TGTGCCAGCAGTTTGCTTAGAAATTCACCCCTCCACTTT; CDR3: CASSLLRNSPLHF
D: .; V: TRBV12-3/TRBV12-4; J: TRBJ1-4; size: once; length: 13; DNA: TGTGCCAGCAGCTTACAGGGTGAAGAAAAACTGTTTTTT; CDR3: CASSLQGEEKLFF
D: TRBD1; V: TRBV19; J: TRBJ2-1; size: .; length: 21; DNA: TGTGCCAGTGGGGGAAGCTACCCGGGACAGGGGACAGGTATTCGATACAATGAGCAGTTCTTC; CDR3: CASGGSYPGQGTGIRYNEQFF
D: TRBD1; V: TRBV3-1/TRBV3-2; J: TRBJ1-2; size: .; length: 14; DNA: TGTGCCAGCAGCCAAAGCAGGGGGGGCTATGGCTACACCTTC; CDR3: CASSQSRGGYGYTF
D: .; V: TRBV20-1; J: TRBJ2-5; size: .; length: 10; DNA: TGCAGTGCTGCCCAAGAGACCCAGTACTTC; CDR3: CSAAQETQYF
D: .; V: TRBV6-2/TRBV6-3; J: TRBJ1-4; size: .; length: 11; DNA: TGTGCCAGCAGTGCCCTAGAAAAACTGTTTTTT; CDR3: CASSALEKLFF
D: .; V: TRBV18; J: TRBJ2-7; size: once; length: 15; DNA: TGTGCCAGCTCACCAACTCCCGGGGCCTACTACGAGCAGTACTTC; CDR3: CASSPTPGAYYEQYF
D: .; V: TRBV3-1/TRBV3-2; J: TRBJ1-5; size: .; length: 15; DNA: TGTGCCAGCAGCCAGGCAGGACTCGGCAATCAGCCCCAGCATTTT; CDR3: CASSQAGLGNQPQHF
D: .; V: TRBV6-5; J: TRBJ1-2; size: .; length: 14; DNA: TGTGCCAGCAGTTACGATCTAGTCCGCTATGGCTACACCTTC; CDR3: CASSYDLVRYGYTF
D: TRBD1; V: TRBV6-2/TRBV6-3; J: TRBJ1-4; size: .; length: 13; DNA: TGTGCCAGCAGTTATAAGGACAGGGAAAAACTGTTTTTT; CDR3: CASSYKDREKLFF
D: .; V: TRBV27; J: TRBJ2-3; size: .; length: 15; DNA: TGTGCCAGCAGGGACTGGGACCCCCGCCGTGATACGCAGTATTTT; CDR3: CASRDWDPRRDTQYF
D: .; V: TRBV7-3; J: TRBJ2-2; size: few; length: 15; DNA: TGTGCCAGCAGCCCGGTTGGGGGGAGAACCGGGGAGCTGTTTTTT; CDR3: CASSPVGGRTGELFF
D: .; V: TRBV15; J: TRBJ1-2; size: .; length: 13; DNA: TGTGCCACCAGCGTAGGGGGTGACTATGGCTACACCTTC; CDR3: CATSVGGDYGYTF
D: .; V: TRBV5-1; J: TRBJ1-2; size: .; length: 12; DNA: TGCGCCAGCAGGCCGGGGTCCTATGGCTACACCTTC; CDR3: CASRPGSYGYTF
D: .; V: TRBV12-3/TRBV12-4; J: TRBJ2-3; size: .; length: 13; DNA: TGTGCCAGCAGACCCTCTGTGGAGGATACGCAGTATTTT; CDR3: CASRPSVEDTQYF
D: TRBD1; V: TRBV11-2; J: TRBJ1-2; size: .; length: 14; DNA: TGTGCCAGCAGCTTAGTCTACAGGGGGGATGGCTACACCTTC; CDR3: CASSLVYRGDGYTF
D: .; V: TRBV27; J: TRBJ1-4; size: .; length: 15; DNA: TGTGCCAGCAGTGCTCATGAGACTCGGGATGAAAAACTGTTTTTT; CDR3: CASSAHETRDEKLFF
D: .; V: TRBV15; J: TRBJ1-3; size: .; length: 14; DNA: TGTGCCACCAGCAAAGGGGGGTCTGGAAACACCATATATTTT; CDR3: CATSKGGSGNTIYF
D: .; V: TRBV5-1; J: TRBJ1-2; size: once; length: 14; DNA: TGCGCCAGCAGCTTGGGGCAGGGCGGCTATGGCTACACCTTC; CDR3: CASSLGQGGYGYTF
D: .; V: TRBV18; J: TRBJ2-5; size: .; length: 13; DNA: TGTGCCAGCTCACCAGGTCGTCAGGAGACCCAGTACTTC; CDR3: CASSPGRQETQYF
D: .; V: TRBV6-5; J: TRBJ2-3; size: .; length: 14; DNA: TGTGCCAGCAAAGGCCCCAGGGGTACAGATACGCAGTATTTT; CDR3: CASKGPRGTDTQYF
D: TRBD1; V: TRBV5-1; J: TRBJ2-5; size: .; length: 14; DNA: TGCGCCAGCAGCCTAGGACAGGGTAAAGAGACCCAGTACTTC; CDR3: CASSLGQGKETQYF
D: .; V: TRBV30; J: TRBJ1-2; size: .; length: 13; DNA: TGTGCCTGGAGTCTGACAAAGAACTATGGCTACACCTTC; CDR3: CAWSLTKNYGYTF
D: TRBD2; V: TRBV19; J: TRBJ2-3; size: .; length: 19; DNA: TGTGCCAGTAGTATGGTCTATAGCGGGGGGGCGCGGGGCGCAGATACGCAGTATTTT; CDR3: CASSMVYSGGARGADTQYF
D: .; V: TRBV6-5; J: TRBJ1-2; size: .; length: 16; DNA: TGTGCCAGCAGTTATTTTGGCAGGACCACCAACTATGGCTACACCTTC; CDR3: CASSYFGRTTNYGYTF
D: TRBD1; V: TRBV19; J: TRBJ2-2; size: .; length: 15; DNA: TGTGCCAGTACTCCGGACAGGGGAGGGGCCGGGGAGCTGTTTTTT; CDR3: CASTPDRGGAGELFF
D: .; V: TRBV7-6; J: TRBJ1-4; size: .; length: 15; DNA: TGTGCCAGCAGCTCCGCTAGGGGTCTCAATGAAAAACTGTTTTTT; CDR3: CASSSARGLNEKLFF
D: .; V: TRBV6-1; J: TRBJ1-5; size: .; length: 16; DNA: TGTGCCAGCAGTGAAGCGGCTTGGGCTCTCAATCAGCCCCAGCATTTT; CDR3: CASSEAAWALNQPQHF
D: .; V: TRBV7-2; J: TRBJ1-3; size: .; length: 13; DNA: TGTGCCAGCAGCTCAGCCTCTGGAAACACCATATATTTT; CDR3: CASSSASGNTIYF
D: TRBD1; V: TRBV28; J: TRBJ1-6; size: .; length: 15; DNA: TGTGCCAGCAGTTCGGGACAGGGAAATAATTCACCCCTCCACTTT; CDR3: CASSSGQGNNSPLHF
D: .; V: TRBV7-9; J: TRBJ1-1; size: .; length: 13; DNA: TGTGCCAGCAGCGCGACAGTGAACACTGAAGCTTTCTTT; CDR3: CASSATVNTEAFF
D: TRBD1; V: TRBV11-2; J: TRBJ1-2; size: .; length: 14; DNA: TGTGCCAGCAGCCCAGACAGGGGGATAGGCGGCTACACCTTC; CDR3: CASSPDRGIGGYTF
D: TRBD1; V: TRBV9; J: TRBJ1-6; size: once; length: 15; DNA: TGTGCCAGCAGCGTGGCACAGGGGGCTAATTCACCCCTCCACTTT; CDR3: CASSVAQGANSPLHF
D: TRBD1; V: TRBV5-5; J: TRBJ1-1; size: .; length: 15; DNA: TGTGCCAGCAGCCTACGGACAGGGGGAAACACTGAAGCTTTCTTT; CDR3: CASSLRTGGNTEAFF
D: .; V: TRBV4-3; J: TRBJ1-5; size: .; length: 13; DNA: TGCGCCAGCAGCCGAGCCGGGGACCAGCCCCAGCATTTT; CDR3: CASSRAGDQPQHF
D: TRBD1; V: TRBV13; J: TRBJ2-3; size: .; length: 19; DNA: TGTGCCAGCAGCTTAAGGGGAGGGACAGGGCCTACTAGCACAGATACGCAGTATTTT; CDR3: CASSLRGGTGPTSTDTQYF